The next 15 T cell receptor beta chains were all read from a single sample in a study of shared clonotypes between healthy human individuals. CD45RO negativity and positive selection for CCR7 defined naive CD8 cells, a population that excluded terminally differentiated effector memory CD45RA+ cells. Sequencing used immunoSEQ multiplex PCR; TCRdb keeps in-frame clones, though not all of them. This repertoire shows a few million clones, around 93% found once; its top ten account for under 2%. Material: naive CD8+ T cells from PBMCs. Receptor source: a man between 18 and 29 years old in good health. Some clones in this sample may be carry-over from other donors' samples.

The chain employs TRBV29-1 and TRBJ2-7; D ambiguous. Germline loops: CDR1 SQVTM, CDR2 ANQGSEA. The length of the CDR3 is 12 residues. V lost 3 bases to trimming and J lost 0 bases, with 6 bases between them. CDR3: CSVETASYEQYF. The CDR3 DNA sequence: TGCAGCGTTGAGACGGCCTCCTACGAGCAGTACTTC.

This chain links TRBV5-4 with TRBJ2-3; D might be TRBD2 (6 bases). From germline, CDR1 is SGHNT and CDR2 YYREEE (reference sequence). The CDR3 has 14 amino acids. The V gene lost 4 bases and the J gene lost 2 bases, with 11 bases spanning the gap. The CDR3 nucleotides are TGTGCCAGCAGCGCAGGAGGGTACACAGATACGCAGTATTTT. Translation: CASSAGGYTDTQYF.

The chain joins TRBV14 to TRBJ2-5; 7 bases map to TRBD1. Germline V gene lookup returns CDR1 SGHDN and CDR2 FVKESK. The CDR3 runs to 15 residues. V dropped 4 bases and J dropped 7; count of bases not matched to a gene: 12. The CDR3 spells CASSRRDSPRVTQYF. CDR3 DNA sequence: TGTGCCAGCAGCCGACGGGACAGCCCCCGGGTGACCCAGTACTTC.

The chain carries TRBV6-1 and TRBJ2-7, with TRBD1 matching over 9 bases. The CDR3 has 14 amino acids. The germline V gene has CDR1 MNHNS and CDR2 SASEGT. Trimming took 6 bases from V and 4 from J; bases not matched to a gene: 7. The chain's CDR3 is CASRTGTGTYEQYF. The CDR3 region has the DNA TGTGCCAGCAGAACCGGGACAGGGACGTACGAGCAGTACTTC.

The rearrangement uses TRBV11-2 and TRBJ1-2; D gene uncertain. Trimming took 5 bases from V and 3 from J, leaving 22 bases between them. Germline-derived CDR1 and CDR2 are SGHAT and FQNNGV. This CDR3 contains 17 residues. In DNA, the CDR3 is TGTGCCAGCAGCCATCCCGCGCGTATCGGGCCCGACTATGGCTACACCTTC. Residues: CASSHPARIGPDYGYTF.

In this sample, this clone turned up a few times. The V call is TRBV29-1, the J call TRBJ1-1, with 11 nucleotides matching TRBD1. Losses at the gene ends were 4 bases for V and 0 bases for J; bases not matched to a gene: 4. CDR3 length: 15 amino acids. Germline V gene sequence: CDR1 SQVTM, CDR2 ANQGSEA. The DNA of the CDR3 is TGCAGCGTTGGCCGGGACAGGGGGATGAACACTGAAGCTTTCTTT. Translating gives CSVGRDRGMNTEAFF.

The V and J genes are TRBV4-3 and TRBJ2-1; D perhaps matches TRBD2 (5 bases). From germline, CDR1 is LGHNA and CDR2 YSLEER. The CDR3 spans 17 residues. V was shortened by 0 bases and J by 4 bases, with 16 bases between the two germline ends. The DNA of the CDR3 is TGCGCCAGCAGCCAAGATGTAAGTGGGAGAGGGTACAATGAGCAGTTCTTC. This codes for CASSQDVSGRGYNEQFF.

Worth noting for this clone: Other DNA sequences in this sample translate to the same CDR3. This chain links TRBV7-9 with TRBJ2-3; D gene ambiguous. The CDR3 sequence is 12 residues long. The V gene's germline CDR1 is SEHNR and CDR2 FQNEAQ (reference sequence). V lost 5 bases and J 2 bases, leaving 5 bases between the germline ends. DNA for the CDR3: TGTGCCAGCAGCCCATACACAGATACGCAGTATTTT. This codes for CASSPYTDTQYF.

J is TRBJ1-5 and V is TRBV28; possible D gene TRBD1, 5 bases. Germline loops: CDR1 MDHEN, CDR2 SYDVKM. This CDR3 region has 14 residues. Trimming removed 7 bases from V and 2 bases from J, with 12 bases in between. This CDR3 is CASIEGRGNQPQHF. The CDR3 DNA sequence: TGTGCCAGCATCGAGGGGAGGGGCAATCAGCCCCAGCATTTT.

The CDR3 spells CASSESRFSNQPQHF. The CDR3 DNA sequence: TGTGCCAGCAGTGAGTCCAGGTTCAGCAATCAGCCCCAGCATTTT. The V gene is TRBV2, the J gene TRBJ1-5; no definite D call. Trimming took off 3 bases at V and 1 base at J, with 10 bases between the two ends. The CDR3 extends over 15 amino acids. Germline-derived CDR1 and CDR2 are SNHLY and FYNNEI. Combining the CDR3 with reference TRBV2 and TRBJ1-5 gives the whole variable domain EPEVTQTPSHQVTQMGQEVILRCVPISNHLYFYWYRQILGQKVEFLVSFYNNEISEKSEIFDDQFSVERPDGSNFTLKIRSTKLEDSAMYFCASSESRFSNQPQHFGDGTRLSIL.

This clone was recorded once. The chain is built from TRBV5-4 and TRBJ2-3; 11 nucleotides line up with TRBD2. The V segment lost 1 base and the J segment 4 bases; nucleotides outside the gene matches: 5. Germline V gene data show CDR1 as SGHNT and CDR2 as YYREEE (reference sequence). The CDR3 is made up of 16 amino acids. The CDR3 here is CASSLYTSGRSDTQYF. In DNA form, the CDR3 reads TGTGCCAGCAGCTTGTACACTAGCGGGAGATCAGATACGCAGTATTTT.

This clone was counted a few times. The chain couples TRBV27 to TRBJ1-2; weak D call: TRBD1 (5 bases). This CDR3 comprises 16 residues. CDR1 and CDR2 (germline): MNHEY, SMNVEV (reference sequence). V was shortened by 5 bases and J by 0 bases, with 16 bases between the two germline ends. As DNA, the CDR3 is TGTGCCAGCAGTCCATCCCCACGGGGACCTAACTATGGCTACACCTTC. Translating it yields CASSPSPRGPNYGYTF.

The chain is built from TRBV5-6 and TRBJ2-5; no definite D call. Germline V gives CDR1 SGHDT, CDR2 YYEEEE. This CDR3 has 14 residues. The V end lost 0 bases, the J end lost 1 base, and 7 bases lay between the germline ends. CDR3 in amino acids: CASSLAAVQETQYF. CDR3 bases: TGTGCCAGCAGCTTGGCGGCAGTCCAAGAGACCCAGTACTTC.

The rearrangement uses TRBV6-5 and TRBJ1-1; perhaps TRBD1 as D (6 bases). The length of the CDR3 is 12 residues. V was shortened by 6 bases and J by 5 bases, with 10 bases between the two germline ends. Germline CDR1 is MNHEY and CDR2 is SVGAGI. The CDR3 region is CASSYRDTEAFF. The CDR3 nucleotides are TGTGCCAGCAGCTACAGGGATACTGAAGCTTTCTTT.

The chain couples TRBV29-1 to TRBJ1-1, with D unresolved. Germline V gene data show CDR1 as SQVTM and CDR2 as ANQGSEA. V dropped 6 bases and J dropped 0 bases, with 20 bases sitting between them. CDR3 size: 16 residues. The CDR3 is CSVLTPGSVMNTEAFF. The CDR3 DNA is TGCAGCGTCCTGACCCCCGGCTCCGTCATGAACACTGAAGCTTTCTTT.